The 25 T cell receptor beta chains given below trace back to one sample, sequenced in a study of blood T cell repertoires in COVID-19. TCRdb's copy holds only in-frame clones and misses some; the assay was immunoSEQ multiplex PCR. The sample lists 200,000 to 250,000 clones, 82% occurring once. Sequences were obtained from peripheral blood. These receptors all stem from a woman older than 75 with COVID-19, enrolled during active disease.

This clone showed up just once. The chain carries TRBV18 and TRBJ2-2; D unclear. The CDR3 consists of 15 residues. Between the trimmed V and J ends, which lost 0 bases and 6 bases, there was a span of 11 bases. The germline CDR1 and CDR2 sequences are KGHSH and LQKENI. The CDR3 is CASSPPSVAPGELFF. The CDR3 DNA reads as TGTGCCAGCTCACCACCGTCGGTTGCCCCCGGGGAGCTGTTTTTT.

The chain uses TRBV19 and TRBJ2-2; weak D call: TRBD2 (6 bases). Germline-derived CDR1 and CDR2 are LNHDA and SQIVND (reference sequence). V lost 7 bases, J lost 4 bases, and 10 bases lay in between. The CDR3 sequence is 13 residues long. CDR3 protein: CASIFGGTGELFF. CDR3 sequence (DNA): TGTGCCAGTATTTTCGGGGGCACCGGGGAGCTGTTTTTT.

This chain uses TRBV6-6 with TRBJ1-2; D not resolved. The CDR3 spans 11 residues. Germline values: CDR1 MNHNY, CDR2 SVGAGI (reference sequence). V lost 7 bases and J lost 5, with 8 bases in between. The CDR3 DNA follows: TGTGCCAGCACCTCCAGTTATGGCTACACCTTC. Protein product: CASTSSYGYTF.

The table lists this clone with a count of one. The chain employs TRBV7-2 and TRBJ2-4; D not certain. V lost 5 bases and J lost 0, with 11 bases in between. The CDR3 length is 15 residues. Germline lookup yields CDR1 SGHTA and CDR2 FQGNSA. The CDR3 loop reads CASSTQILAKNIQYF. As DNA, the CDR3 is TGTGCCAGCAGCACGCAGATCCTAGCCAAAAACATTCAGTACTTC.

CDR3 in amino acids: CASSLGGLSYGYTF. The CDR3 bases are TGCGCCAGCAGCTTGGGGGGGCTTTCCTATGGCTACACCTTC. The chain couples TRBV5-1 to TRBJ1-2; tentatively, D is TRBD1 (6 bases). V lost 0 bases, J lost 4 bases, and 10 bases lay in between. Germline lookup yields CDR1 SGHRS and CDR2 YFSETQ. The CDR3 runs 14 residues. The full variable domain, completed using reference TRBV5-1 and TRBJ1-2, is KAGVTQTPRYLIKTRGQQVTLSCSPISGHRSVSWYQQTPGQGLQFLFEYFSETQRNKGNFPGRFSGRQFSNSRSEMNVSTLELGDSALYLCASSLGGLSYGYTFGSGTRLTVV.

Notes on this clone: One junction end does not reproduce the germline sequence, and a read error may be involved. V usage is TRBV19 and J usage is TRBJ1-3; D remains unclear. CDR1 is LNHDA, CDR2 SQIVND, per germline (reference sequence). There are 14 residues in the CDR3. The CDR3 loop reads CASLDFSSGSTIYF. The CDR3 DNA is TGTGCCAGTCTCGACTTCTCTTCTGGAAGCACCATATATTTT.

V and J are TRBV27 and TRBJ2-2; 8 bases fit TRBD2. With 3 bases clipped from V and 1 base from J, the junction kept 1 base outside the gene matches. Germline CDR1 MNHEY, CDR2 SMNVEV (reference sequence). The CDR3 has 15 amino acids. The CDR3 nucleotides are TGTGCCAGCAGTTTCAGCGGGGGGAACACCGGGGAGCTGTTTTTT. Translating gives CASSFSGGNTGELFF.

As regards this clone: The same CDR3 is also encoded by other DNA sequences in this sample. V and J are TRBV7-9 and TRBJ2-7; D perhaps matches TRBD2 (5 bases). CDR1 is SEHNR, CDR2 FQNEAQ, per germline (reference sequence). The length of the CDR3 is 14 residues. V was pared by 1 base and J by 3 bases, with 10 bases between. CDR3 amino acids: CASSLGGSLYEQYF. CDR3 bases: TGTGCCAGCAGCTTAGGAGGGTCGCTCTACGAGCAGTACTTC.

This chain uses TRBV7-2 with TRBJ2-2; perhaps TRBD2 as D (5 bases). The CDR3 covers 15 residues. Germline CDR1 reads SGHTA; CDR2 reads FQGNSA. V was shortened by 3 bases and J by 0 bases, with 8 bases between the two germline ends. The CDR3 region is CASSLRAANTGELFF. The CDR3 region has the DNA TGTGCCAGCAGCTTGCGGGCCGCGAACACCGGGGAGCTGTTTTTT.

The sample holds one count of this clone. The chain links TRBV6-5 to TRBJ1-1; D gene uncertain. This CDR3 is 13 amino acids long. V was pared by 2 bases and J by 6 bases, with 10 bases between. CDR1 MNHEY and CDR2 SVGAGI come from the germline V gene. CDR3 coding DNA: TGTGCCAGCAGTTACGCCCGCCCGGCTGAAGCTTTCTTT. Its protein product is CASSYARPAEAFF.

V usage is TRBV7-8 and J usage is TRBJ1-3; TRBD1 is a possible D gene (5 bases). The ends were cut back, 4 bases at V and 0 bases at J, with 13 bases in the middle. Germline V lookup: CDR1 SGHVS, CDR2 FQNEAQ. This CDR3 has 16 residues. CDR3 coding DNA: TGTGCCAGCAGCTGGGGCGGGGCAGACTCTGGAAACACCATATATTTT. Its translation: CASSWGGADSGNTIYF.

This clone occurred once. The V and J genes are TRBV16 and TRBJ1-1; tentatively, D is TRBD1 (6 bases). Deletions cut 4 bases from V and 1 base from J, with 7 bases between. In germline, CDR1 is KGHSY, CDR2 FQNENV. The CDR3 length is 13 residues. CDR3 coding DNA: TGTGCCAGCAGCCGACAGGCGAACACTGAAGCTTTCTTT. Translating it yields CASSRQANTEAFF.

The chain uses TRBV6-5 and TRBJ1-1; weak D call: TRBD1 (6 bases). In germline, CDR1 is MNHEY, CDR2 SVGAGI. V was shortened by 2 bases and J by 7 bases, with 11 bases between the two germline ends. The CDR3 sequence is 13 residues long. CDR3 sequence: CASSYSRGLEAFF. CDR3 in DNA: TGTGCCAGCAGTTACAGCAGGGGCCTTGAAGCTTTCTTT.

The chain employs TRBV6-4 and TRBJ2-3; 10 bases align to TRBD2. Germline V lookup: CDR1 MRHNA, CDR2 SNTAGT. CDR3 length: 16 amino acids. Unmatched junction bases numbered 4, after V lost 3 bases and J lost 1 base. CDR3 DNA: TGTGCCAGCAGTGAAGGTAGCGGGGGGCGCACAGATACGCAGTATTTT. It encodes CASSEGSGGRTDTQYF.

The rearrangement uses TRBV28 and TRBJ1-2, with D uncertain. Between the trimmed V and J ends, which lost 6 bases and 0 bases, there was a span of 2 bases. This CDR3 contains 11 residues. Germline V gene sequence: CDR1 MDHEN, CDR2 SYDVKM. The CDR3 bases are TGTGCCAGCAGCTCTAACTATGGCTACACCTTC. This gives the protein CASSSNYGYTF.

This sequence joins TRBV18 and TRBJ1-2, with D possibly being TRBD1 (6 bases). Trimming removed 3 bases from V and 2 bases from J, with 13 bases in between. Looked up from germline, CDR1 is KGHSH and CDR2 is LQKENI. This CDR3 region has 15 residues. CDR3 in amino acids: CASSPGQQGNYGYTF. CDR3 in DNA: TGTGCCAGCTCACCGGGGCAACAGGGAAACTATGGCTACACCTTC.

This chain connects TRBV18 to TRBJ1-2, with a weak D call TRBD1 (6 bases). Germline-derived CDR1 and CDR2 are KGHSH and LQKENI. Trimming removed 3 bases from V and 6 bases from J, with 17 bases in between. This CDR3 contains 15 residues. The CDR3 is CASSPTLTGIDGYTF. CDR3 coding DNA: TGTGCCAGCTCACCTACCTTGACAGGAATCGATGGCTACACCTTC.

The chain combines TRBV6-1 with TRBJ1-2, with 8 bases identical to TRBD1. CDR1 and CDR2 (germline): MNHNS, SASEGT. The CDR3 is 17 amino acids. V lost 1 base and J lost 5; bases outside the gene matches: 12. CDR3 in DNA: TGTGCCAGCAGTGAAGGACAGGGGATGTCCGTCGGGTATGGCTACACCTTC. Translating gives CASSEGQGMSVGYGYTF.

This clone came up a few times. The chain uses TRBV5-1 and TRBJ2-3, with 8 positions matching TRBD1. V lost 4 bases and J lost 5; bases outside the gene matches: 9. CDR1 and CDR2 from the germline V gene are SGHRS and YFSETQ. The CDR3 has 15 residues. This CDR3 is CASSGGRGLVDTQYF. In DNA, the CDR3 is TGCGCCAGCAGCGGTGGCAGGGGGCTGGTAGATACGCAGTATTTT.

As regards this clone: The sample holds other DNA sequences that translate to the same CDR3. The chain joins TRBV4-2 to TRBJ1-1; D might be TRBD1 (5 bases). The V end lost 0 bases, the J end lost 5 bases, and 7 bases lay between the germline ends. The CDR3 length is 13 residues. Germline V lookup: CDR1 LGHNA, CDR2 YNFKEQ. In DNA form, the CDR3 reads TGTGCCAGCAGCCAAGATCGGGGGACTGAAGCTTTCTTT. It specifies CASSQDRGTEAFF.

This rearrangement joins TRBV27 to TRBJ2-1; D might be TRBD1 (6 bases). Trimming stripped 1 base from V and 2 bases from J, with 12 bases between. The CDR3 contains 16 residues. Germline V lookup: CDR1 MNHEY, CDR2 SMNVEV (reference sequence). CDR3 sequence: CASSLFGQFPYNEQFF. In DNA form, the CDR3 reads TGTGCCAGCAGTTTATTTGGACAGTTCCCCTACAATGAGCAGTTCTTC.

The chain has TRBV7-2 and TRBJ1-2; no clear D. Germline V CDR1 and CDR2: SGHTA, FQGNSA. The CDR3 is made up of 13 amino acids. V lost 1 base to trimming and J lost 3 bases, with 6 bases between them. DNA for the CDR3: TGTGCCAGCAGCTTAGGGAGGGACTATGGCTACACCTTC. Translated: CASSLGRDYGYTF.

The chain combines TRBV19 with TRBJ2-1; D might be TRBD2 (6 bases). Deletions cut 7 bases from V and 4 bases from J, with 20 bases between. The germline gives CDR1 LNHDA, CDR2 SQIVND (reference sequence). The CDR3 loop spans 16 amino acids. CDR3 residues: CASTLEGPSGYNEQFF. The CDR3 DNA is TGTGCCAGTACCCTGGAGGGACCCTCTGGGTACAATGAGCAGTTCTTC.

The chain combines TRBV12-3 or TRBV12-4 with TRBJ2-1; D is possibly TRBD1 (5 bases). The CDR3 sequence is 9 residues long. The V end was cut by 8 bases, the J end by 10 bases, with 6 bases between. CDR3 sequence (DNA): TGTGCCAGCGGGGCAGAGCAGTTCTTC. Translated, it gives CASGAEQFF.

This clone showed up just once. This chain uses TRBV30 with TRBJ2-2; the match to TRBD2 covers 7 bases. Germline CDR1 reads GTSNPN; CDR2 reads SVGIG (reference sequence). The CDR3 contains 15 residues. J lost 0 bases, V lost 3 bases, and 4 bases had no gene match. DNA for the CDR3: TGTGCCTGGAGGAAGAGCGGGGCGAACACCGGGGAGCTGTTTTTT. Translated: CAWRKSGANTGELFF.